This T cell receptor (beta chain) was sequenced for a study of control samples from healthy donors and cancer patients. This CDR3 has 14 residues. Trimming took off 0 bases at V and 4 bases at J, with 12 bases between the two ends. CDR1 and CDR2 from the germline V gene are GTSNPN and SVGIG (reference sequence). TCRdb's copy holds only in-frame clones and misses some; the assay was immunoSEQ multiplex PCR. Of 150,000 to 200,000 clones listed, just under 95% were seen once; the top ten hold roughly 1.5%. Sequenced sample: blood. The TCR sequence derives from a man between 18 and 35 years old in good health. This sequence joins TRBV30 and TRBJ1-2, with D possibly TRBD1 on 5 matching bases. The CDR3 spells CAWSVRQGPYGYTF. CDR3 nucleotide sequence: TGTGCCTGGAGTGTACGGCAGGGCCCCTATGGCTACACCTTC.